This paragraph reports one TCR beta chain. Trimming stripped 5 bases from V and 4 bases from J, with 9 bases between. Germline V CDR1 and CDR2: SGHTA, FQGNSA. This CDR3 is built from 14 residues. This specimen comes from a study of blood T cells in healthy people across ages. Total RNA amounts of at least 5 micrograms were extracted per sample. It was with a sample-barcoded 5' primer and a J-beta primer mix that a second PCR of about 6 to 11 cycles was run. Every sample gave at least 2.5 million paired-end reads containing CDR3. TCRdb itself ran the 5' RACE reads through MiXCR, one entry per CDR3 protein. The sample has some 1.1 million distinct CDR3 sequences, around two fifths seen once.

V is TRBV7-2 and J is TRBJ1-6; possible D gene TRBD1, 6 bases. The clonotype was recovered from a man between 18 and 35 years old in good health. Sequencing was performed on blood. CDR3 loop: CASSLTGYNSPLHF. As DNA, the CDR3 is TGTGCCAGCAGCCTTACAGGGTATAATTCACCCCTCCACTTT.